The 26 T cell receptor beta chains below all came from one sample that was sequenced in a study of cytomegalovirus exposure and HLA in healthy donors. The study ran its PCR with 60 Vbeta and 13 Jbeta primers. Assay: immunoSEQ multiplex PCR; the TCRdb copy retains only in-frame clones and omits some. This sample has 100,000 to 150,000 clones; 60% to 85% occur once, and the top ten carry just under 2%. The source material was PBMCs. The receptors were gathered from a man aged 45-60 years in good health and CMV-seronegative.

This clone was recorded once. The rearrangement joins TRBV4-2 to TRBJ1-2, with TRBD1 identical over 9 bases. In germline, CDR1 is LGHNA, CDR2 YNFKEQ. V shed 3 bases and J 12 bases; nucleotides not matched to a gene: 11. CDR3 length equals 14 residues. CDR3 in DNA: TGTGCCAGCAGCCAGGCGGGACAGGGCCACGGGGACACCTTC. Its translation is CASSQAGQGHGDTF.

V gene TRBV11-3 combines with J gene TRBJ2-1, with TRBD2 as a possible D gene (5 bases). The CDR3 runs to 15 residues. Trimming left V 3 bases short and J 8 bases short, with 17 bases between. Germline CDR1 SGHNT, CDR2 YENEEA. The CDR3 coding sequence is TGTGCCAGCAGCTTCCAAGGTTTGGTCGGGGATGAGCAGTTCTTC. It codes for CASSFQGLVGDEQFF.

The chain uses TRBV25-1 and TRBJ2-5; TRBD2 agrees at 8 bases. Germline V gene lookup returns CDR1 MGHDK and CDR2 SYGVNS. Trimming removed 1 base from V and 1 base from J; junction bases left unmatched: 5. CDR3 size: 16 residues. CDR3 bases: TGTGCCAGCAGTGAATGGTTAGCGGGGCGCCAAGAGACCCAGTACTTC. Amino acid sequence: CASSEWLAGRQETQYF.

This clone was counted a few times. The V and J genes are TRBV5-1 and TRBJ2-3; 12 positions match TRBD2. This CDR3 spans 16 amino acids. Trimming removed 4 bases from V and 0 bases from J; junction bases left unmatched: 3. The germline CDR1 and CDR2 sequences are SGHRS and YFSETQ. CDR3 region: CASSQGLAGSTDTQYF. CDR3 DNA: TGCGCCAGCAGCCAAGGACTAGCGGGGAGCACAGATACGCAGTATTTT.

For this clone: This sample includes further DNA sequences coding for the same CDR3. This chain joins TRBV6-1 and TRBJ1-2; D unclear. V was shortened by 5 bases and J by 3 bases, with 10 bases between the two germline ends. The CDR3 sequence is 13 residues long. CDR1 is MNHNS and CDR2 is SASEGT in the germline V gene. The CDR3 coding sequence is TGTGCCAGCAGTCGCGGAGCGGACTATGGCTACACCTTC. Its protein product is CASSRGADYGYTF.

CDR3 nucleotide sequence: TGCGCCAGCAGCTTCTTACCAGGGCAGGGTAGCACCGGGGAGCTGTTTTTT. Translated, it gives CASSFLPGQGSTGELFF. V usage is TRBV5-1 and J usage is TRBJ2-2; D may be TRBD1 (5 bases). The CDR3 consists of 17 residues. Germline assignment: CDR1 SGHRS and CDR2 YFSETQ. The germline V and J ends were trimmed by 2 bases and 4 bases, with 18 bases remaining between them.

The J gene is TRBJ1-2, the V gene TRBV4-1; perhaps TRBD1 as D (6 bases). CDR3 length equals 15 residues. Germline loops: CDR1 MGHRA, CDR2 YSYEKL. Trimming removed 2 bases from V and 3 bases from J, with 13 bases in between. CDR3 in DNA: TGCGCCAGCAGCCAAAGTAGGGGGGGGGACTATGGCTACACCTTC. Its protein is CASSQSRGGDYGYTF.

The CDR3 spells CATSREGGEQYF. For the CDR3, the DNA is TGTGCCACCAGCAGGGAGGGCGGTGAGCAGTACTTC. The chain is built from TRBV15 and TRBJ2-7, with TRBD2 as a possible D gene (6 bases). The CDR3 consists of 12 residues. Trimming took off 3 bases at V and 7 bases at J, with 10 bases between the two ends. The germline gives CDR1 LNHNV, CDR2 YYDKDF (reference sequence).

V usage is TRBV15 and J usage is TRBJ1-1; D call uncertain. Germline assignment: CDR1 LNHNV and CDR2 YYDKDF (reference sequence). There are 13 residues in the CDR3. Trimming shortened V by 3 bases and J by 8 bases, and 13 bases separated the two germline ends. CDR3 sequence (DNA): TGTGCCACCAGCAGGCCGCCCAGTCTGGAAGCTTTCTTT. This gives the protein CATSRPPSLEAFF. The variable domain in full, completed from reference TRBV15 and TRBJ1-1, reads DAMVIQNPRYQVTQFGKPVTLSCSQTLNHNVMYWYQQKSSQAPKLLFHYYDKDFNNEADTPDNFQSRRPNTSFCFLDIRSPGLGDTAMYLCATSRPPSLEAFFGQGTRLTVV.

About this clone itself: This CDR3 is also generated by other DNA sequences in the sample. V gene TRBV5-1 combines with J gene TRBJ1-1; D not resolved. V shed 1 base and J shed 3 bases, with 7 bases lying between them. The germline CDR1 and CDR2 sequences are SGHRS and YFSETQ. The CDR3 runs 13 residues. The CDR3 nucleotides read TGCGCCAGCAGCTTGTGGGGAGACACTGAAGCTTTCTTT. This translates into CASSLWGDTEAFF.

For the CDR3, the DNA is TGTGCCAGCAAAGCAGGGGAAGGCTACGAGCAGTACGTC. Translation gives CASKAGEGYEQYV. The chain recombines TRBV28 with TRBJ2-7; possibly TRBD1 for D (6 bases). CDR3 length: 13 residues. V dropped 7 bases and J dropped 3 bases, with 13 bases sitting between them. CDR1 MDHEN and CDR2 SYDVKM come from the germline V gene.

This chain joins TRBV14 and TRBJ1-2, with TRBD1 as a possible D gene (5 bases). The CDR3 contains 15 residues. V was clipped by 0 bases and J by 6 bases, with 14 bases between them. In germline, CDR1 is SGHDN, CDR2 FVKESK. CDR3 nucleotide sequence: TGTGCCAGCAGCCAAGATAGGCGGGGCTCGGATGGCTACACCTTC. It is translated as CASSQDRRGSDGYTF. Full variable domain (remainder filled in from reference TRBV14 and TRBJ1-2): EAGVTQFPSHSVIEKGQTVTLRCDPISGHDNLYWYRRVMGKEIKFLLHFVKESKQDESGMPNNRFLAERTGGTYSTLKVQPAELEDSGVYFCASSQDRRGSDGYTFGSGTRLTVV.

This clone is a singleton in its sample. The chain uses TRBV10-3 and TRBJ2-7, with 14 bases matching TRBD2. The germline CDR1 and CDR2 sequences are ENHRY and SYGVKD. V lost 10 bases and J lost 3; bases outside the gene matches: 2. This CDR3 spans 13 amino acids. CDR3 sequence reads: CATGLAGGYEQYF. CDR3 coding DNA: TGTGCCACTGGACTAGCGGGGGGCTACGAGCAGTACTTC.

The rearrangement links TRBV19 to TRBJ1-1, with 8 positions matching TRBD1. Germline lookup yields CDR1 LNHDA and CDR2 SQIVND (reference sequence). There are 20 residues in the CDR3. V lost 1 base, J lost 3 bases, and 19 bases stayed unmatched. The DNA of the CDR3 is TGTGCCAGTAGTATAGTAGTGGGGGGGACAGGAGTCGCGGAGGACACTGAAGCTTTCTTT. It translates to CASSIVVGGTGVAEDTEAFF.

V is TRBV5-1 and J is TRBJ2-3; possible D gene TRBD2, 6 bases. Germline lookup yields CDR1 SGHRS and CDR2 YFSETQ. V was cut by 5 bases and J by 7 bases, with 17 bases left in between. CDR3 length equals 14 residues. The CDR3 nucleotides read TGCGCCAGCAGAAGGTGGGGGGAGCAAAATACGCAGTATTTT. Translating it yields CASRRWGEQNTQYF.

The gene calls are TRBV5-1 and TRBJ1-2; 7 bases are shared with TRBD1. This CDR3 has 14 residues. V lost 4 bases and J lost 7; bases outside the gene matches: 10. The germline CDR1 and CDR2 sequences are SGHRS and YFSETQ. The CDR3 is CASSLAQGVIGYTF. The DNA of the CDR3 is TGCGCCAGCAGCCTCGCGCAGGGGGTAATTGGCTACACCTTC. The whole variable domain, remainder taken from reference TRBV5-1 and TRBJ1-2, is KAGVTQTPRYLIKTRGQQVTLSCSPISGHRSVSWYQQTPGQGLQFLFEYFSETQRNKGNFPGRFSGRQFSNSRSEMNVSTLELGDSALYLCASSLAQGVIGYTFGSGTRLTVV.

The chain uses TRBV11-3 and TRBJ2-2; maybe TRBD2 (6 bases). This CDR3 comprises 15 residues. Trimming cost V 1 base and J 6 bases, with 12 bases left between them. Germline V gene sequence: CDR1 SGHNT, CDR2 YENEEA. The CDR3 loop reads CASSLGLPGAGELFF. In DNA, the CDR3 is TGTGCCAGCAGCTTAGGGCTACCGGGAGCCGGGGAGCTGTTTTTT.

CDR3 sequence: CASSKGFHGQYSNQPQHF. CDR3 coding DNA: TGTGCCAGTAGTAAGGGGTTTCACGGCCAGTATAGCAATCAGCCCCAGCATTTT. V is TRBV19 and J is TRBJ1-5; tentatively, D is TRBD1 (5 bases). V was trimmed by 4 bases and J by 0 bases, leaving 19 bases between them. Per germline, CDR1 LNHDA and CDR2 SQIVND (reference sequence). This CDR3 is 18 amino acids long.

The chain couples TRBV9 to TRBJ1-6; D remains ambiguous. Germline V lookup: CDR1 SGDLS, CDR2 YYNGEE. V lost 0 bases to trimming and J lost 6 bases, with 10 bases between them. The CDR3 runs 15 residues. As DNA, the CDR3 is TGTGCCAGCAGCGTAGATGGGGAGGGTAATTCACCCCTCCACTTT. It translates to CASSVDGEGNSPLHF.

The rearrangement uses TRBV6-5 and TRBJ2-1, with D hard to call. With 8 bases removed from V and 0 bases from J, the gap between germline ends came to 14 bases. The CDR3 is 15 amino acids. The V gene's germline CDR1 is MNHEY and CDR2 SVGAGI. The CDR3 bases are TGTGCCAGCGTCCTTCGACGGAGCTCCTACAATGAGCAGTTCTTC. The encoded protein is CASVLRRSSYNEQFF.

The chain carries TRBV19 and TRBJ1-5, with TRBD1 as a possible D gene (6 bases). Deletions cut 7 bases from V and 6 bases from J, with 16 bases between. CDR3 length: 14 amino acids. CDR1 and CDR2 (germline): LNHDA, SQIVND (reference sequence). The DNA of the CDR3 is TGTGCCAGTAAGATGCGAGGGGGGGCTCAGCCCCAGCATTTT. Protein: CASKMRGGAQPQHF.

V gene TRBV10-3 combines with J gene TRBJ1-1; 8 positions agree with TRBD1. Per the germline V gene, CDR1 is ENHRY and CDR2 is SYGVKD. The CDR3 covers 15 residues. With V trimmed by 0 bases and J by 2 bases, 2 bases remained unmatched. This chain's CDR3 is CAISESAGGNTEAFF. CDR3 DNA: TGTGCCATCAGTGAGTCGGCAGGGGGCAACACTGAAGCTTTCTTT.

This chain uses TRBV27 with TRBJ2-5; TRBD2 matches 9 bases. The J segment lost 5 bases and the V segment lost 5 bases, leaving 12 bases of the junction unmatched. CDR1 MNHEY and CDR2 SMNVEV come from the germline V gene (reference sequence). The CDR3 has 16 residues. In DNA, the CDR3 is TGTGCCAGCAGTAGGAGCGGGGGGACAGCACGGGAGACCCAGTACTTC. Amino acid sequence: CASSRSGGTARETQYF.

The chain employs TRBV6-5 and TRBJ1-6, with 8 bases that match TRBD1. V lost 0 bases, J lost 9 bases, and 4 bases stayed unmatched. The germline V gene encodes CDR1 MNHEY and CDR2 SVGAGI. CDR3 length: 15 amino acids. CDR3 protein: CASSYSQGASSPLHF. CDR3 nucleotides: TGTGCCAGCAGTTACTCTCAGGGGGCCAGTTCACCCCTCCACTTT.

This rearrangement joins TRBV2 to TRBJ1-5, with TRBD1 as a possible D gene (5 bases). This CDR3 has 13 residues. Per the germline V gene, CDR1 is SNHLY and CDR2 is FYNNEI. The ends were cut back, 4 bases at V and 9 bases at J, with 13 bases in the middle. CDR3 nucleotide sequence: TGTGCCAGCAGTGGTCGGACGCAGGGGCCCCAGCATTTT. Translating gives CASSGRTQGPQHF.

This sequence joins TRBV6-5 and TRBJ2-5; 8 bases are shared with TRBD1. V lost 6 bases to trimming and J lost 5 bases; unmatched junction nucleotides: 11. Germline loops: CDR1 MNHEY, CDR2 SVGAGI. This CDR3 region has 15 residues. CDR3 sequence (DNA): TGTGCCAGCAGCCAGACCCGGACAGGGAGGGAGACCCAGTACTTC. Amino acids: CASSQTRTGRETQYF.